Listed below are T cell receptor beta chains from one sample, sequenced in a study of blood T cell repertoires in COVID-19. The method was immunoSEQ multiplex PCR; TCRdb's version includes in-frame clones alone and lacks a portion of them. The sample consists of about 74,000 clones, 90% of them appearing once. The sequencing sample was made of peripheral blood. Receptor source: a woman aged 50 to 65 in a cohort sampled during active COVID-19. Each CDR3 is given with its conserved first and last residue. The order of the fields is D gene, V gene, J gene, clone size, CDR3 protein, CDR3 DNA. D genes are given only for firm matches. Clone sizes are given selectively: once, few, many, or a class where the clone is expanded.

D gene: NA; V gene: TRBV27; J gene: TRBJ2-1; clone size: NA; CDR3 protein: CASCMAPDNEQFF; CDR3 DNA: TGTGCCAGCTGCATGGCCCCCGACAATGAGCAGTTCTTC
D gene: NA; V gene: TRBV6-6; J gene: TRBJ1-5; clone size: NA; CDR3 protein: CASSYSGGMGQPQHF; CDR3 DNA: TGTGCCAGCAGTTACTCTGGGGGGATGGGTCAGCCCCAGCATTTT
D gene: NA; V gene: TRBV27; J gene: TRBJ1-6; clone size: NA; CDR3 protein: CASSFRDGDSPLHF; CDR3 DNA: TGTGCCAGCAGTTTCCGGGATGGGGATTCACCCCTCCACTTT
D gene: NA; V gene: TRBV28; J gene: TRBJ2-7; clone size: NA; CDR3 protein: CASSPGTSRYEQYF; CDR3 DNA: TGTGCCAGCAGTCCCGGGACTTCGCGCTACGAGCAGTACTTC
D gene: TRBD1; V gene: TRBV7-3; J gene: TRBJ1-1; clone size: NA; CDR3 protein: CASSLGTGNTEAFF; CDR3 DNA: TGTGCCAGCAGCTTAGGGACAGGGAACACTGAAGCTTTCTTT
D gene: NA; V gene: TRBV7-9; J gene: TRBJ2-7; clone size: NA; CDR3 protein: CASSPPLSYEQYF; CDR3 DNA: TGTGCCAGCAGCCCACCCCTAAGCTACGAGCAGTACTTC
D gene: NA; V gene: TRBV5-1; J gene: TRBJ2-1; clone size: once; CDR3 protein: CASSVTLASSYNEQFF; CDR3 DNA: TGCGCCAGCAGCGTGACACTAGCCAGCTCCTACAATGAGCAGTTCTTC
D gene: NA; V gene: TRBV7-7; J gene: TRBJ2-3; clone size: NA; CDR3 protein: CASSLTAGHDTQYF; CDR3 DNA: TGTGCCAGCAGCTTAACAGCGGGTCACGATACGCAGTATTTT
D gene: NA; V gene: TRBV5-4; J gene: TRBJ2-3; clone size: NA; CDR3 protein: CASSPGADTQYF; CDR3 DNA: TGTGCCAGCAGCCCAGGGGCAGATACGCAGTATTTT
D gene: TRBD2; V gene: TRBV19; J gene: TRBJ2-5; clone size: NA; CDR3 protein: CASSISSGPQETQYF; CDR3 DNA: TGTGCCAGTAGTATCTCTAGCGGGCCCCAAGAGACCCAGTACTTC
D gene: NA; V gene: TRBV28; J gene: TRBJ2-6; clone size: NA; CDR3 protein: CASRGVQGSGANVLTF; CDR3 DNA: TGTGCCAGCAGGGGGGTACAGGGCTCTGGGGCCAACGTCCTGACTTTC
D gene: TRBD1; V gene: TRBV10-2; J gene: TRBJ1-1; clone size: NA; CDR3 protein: CASRNIRGDTEAFF; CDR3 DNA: TGCGCCAGCAGAAATATCAGGGGGGACACTGAAGCTTTCTTT
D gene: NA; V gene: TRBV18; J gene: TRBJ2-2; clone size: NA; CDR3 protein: CASSPGATGELFF; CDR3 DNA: TGTGCCAGCTCACCTGGGGCGACCGGGGAGCTGTTTTTT
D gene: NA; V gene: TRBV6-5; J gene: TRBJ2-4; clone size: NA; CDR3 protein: CASSSMSSRGNIQYF; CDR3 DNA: TGTGCCAGCAGTTCTATGTCCTCCCGGGGAAACATTCAGTACTTC
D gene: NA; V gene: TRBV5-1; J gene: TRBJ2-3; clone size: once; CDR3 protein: CASWRTGGPDTQYF; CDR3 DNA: TGCGCCAGCTGGAGGACCGGTGGGCCAGATACGCAGTATTTT
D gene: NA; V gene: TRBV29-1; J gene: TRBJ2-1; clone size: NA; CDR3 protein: CSVEFRQGVVREQFF; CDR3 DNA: TGCAGCGTTGAGTTCAGGCAGGGCGTAGTGCGTGAGCAGTTCTTC
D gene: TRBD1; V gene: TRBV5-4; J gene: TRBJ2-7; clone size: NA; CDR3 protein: CASSPGQNYEQYF; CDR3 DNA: TGTGCCAGCAGCCCGGGACAGAACTACGAGCAGTACTTC
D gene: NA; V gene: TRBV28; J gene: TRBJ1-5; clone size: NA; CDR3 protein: CASSLRWGQGKRYQPQHF; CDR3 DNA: TGTGCCAGCAGTTTACGGTGGGGGCAGGGCAAGAGATATCAGCCCCAGCATTTT
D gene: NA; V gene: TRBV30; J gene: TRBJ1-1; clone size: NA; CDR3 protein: CAWSGQGSTEAFF; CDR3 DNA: TGTGCCTGGAGTGGGCAGGGAAGCACTGAAGCTTTCTTT
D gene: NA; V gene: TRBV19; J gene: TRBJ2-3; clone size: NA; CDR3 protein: CASNSGRSYTDTQYF; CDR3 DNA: TGTGCCAGTAATTCAGGGCGGAGCTACACAGATACGCAGTATTTT
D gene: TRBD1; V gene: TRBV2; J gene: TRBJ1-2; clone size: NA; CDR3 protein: CASTLGGARGYTF; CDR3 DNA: TGTGCCAGCACCTTAGGGGGCGCGAGGGGCTACACCTTC
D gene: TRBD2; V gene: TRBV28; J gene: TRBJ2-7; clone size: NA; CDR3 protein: CASSPRPSGRGEQYF; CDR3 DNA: TGTGCCAGCAGTCCCCGACCTAGCGGGAGAGGCGAGCAGTACTTC
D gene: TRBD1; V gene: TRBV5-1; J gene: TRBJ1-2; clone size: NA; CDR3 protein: CASSQGQTNYGYTF; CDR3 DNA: TGCGCCAGCAGCCAGGGACAGACCAACTATGGCTACACCTTC
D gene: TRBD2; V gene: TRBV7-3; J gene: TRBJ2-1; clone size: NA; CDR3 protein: CASSEATSHNEQFF; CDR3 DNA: TGTGCCAGCAGCGAAGCGACTAGCCACAATGAGCAGTTCTTC
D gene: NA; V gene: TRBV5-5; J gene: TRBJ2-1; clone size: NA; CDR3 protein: CASTKTGPSFYNEQFF; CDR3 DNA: TGTGCCAGCACCAAGACCGGTCCTAGCTTTTACAATGAGCAGTTCTTC
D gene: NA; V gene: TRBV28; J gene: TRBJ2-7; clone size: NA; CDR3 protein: CASRPQASSPYEQYF; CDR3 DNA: TGTGCCAGCAGGCCCCAGGCCTCCAGCCCCTACGAGCAGTACTTC
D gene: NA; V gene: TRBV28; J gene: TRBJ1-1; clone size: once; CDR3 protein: CATTPGRVAFF; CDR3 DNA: TGTGCCACTACTCCGGGGAGGGTAGCTTTCTTT
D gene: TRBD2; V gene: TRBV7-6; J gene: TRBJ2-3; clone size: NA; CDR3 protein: CASSPRTSGNTDTQYF; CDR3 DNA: TGTGCCAGCAGCCCCCGGACTAGCGGAAACACAGATACGCAGTATTTT
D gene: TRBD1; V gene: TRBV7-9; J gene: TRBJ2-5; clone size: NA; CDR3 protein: CASSQGQGAETQYF; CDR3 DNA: TGTGCCAGCAGCCAGGGACAGGGGGCAGAGACCCAGTACTTC
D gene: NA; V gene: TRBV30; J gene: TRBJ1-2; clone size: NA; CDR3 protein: CAWSGEGSYGYTF; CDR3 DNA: TGTGCCTGGAGTGGGGAGGGGAGCTATGGCTACACCTTC
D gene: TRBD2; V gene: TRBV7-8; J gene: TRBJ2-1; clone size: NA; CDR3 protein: CASSPGLAGSSYNEQFF; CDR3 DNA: TGTGCCAGCAGCCCCGGACTAGCTGGGAGCTCCTACAATGAGCAGTTCTTC
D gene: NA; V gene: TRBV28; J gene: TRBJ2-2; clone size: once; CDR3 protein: CASSFGGLNTGELFF; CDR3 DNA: TGTGCCAGCAGTTTTGGAGGATTGAACACCGGGGAGCTGTTTTTT
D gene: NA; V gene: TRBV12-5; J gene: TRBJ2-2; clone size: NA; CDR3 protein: CASGSSNTGELFF; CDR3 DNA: TGTGCTAGTGGTTCGTCTAACACCGGGGAGCTGTTTTTT
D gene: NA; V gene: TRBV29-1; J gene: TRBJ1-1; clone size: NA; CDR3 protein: CSAQVPVLNTEAFF; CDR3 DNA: TGCAGCGCCCAGGTCCCGGTCCTGAACACTGAAGCTTTCTTT